This TCR beta chain is from a study of naive and memory T cell subsets. The study's findings and limits: Especially in CD8 cells, naive repertoires contained a few larger clonotypes, possibly CD45RA-re-expressing memory cells. Naive and memory subsets had different power law exponents for TCR abundance. Over 95% of naive TCR sequences appeared only once after error correction, unlike memory subsets.

From the second PCR step, alpha and beta chains were amplified apart. Two oligonucleotides, mixed equimolar, formed the beta constant-region primer covering TRBC1 and TRBC2. Four rounds of PCR amplified the ligated cDNA using nested alpha and beta constant-region primers plus SP2. MiXCR, run by TCRdb on the UMI-ligation and nested PCR reads, gives a single entry per CDR3 protein. The sample lists roughly 100,000 distinct CDR3 sequences, 11% seen once, with approximately 0.14% in the top ten. The trim removed 2 bases at V and 2 bases at J, leaving 7 bases unmatched. The germline V gene encodes CDR1 SGHNT and CDR2 YYREEE (reference sequence). CDR3 length equals 17 residues. With respect to this clonotype: Its antigen is undetermined.

Specimen: naive CD4+ T cells from blood. The genes are TRBV5-4 and TRBJ2-2, with 9 bases identical to TRBD2. This receptor was taken from a human donor in good health. CDR3 amino acids: CASSFRQRGANTGELFF. CDR3 nucleotides: TGTGCCAGCAGCTTTCGGCAGCGGGGGGCCAACACCGGGGAGCTGTTTTTT.